A selection of T cell receptor beta chains follows, all from one sample in a study of T cells in Graves' hyperthyroidism and ophthalmopathy. TCRdb used MiXCR to reprocess the multiplex PCR reads, holding one entry per CDR3 protein. The profile shows a few hundred thousand distinct CDR3 sequences, 13% to 15% of them singletons. The sample comprised blood. These TCRs come from a woman aged 18-29 years with Graves' hyperthyroidism. CDR3s include the opening cysteine and the closing phenylalanine or tryptophan. Each record gives: D gene, clone size, V gene, J gene, CDR3 protein, CDR3 DNA. D genes are given only for firm matches. Where a row states a size, it is once, few, many or the class of an expanded clone; other rows omit it.

D gene: .; clone size: .; V gene: TRBV10-2; J gene: TRBJ1-1; CDR3 protein: CASSGQAPSEAFF; CDR3 DNA: TGCGCCAGCAGTGGGCAGGCCCCCTCGGAAGCTTTCTTT
D gene: .; clone size: many; V gene: TRBV12-3/TRBV12-4; J gene: TRBJ2-1; CDR3 protein: CASSFRRTLAHYNEQFF; CDR3 DNA: TGTGCCAGCAGTTTCCGGCGGACCCTAGCCCATTACAATGAGCAGTTCTTC
D gene: .; clone size: many; V gene: TRBV7-9; J gene: TRBJ1-2; CDR3 protein: CASSLSFGTAYGYTF; CDR3 DNA: TGTGCCAGCAGCTTATCCTTTGGGACTGCCTATGGCTACACCTTC
D gene: .; clone size: many; V gene: TRBV9; J gene: TRBJ2-6; CDR3 protein: CASSVAQYSGSGANVLTF; CDR3 DNA: TGTGCCAGCAGCGTAGCTCAATACTCAGGCTCTGGGGCCAACGTCCTGACTTTC
D gene: .; clone size: many; V gene: TRBV7-9; J gene: TRBJ1-1; CDR3 protein: CASSLQGNEAFF; CDR3 DNA: TGTGCCAGCAGCCTACAGGGCAATGAAGCTTTCTTT
D gene: .; clone size: many; V gene: TRBV5-5; J gene: TRBJ1-1; CDR3 protein: CASSWGVGGTEAFF; CDR3 DNA: TGTGCCAGCAGCTGGGGGGTCGGGGGCACTGAAGCTTTCTTT
D gene: TRBD2; clone size: many; V gene: TRBV7-9; J gene: TRBJ2-1; CDR3 protein: CASSFVGLAGDREQFF; CDR3 DNA: TGTGCCAGCAGCTTTGTGGGGCTAGCGGGAGACCGTGAGCAGTTCTTC
D gene: .; clone size: .; V gene: TRBV13; J gene: TRBJ2-5; CDR3 protein: CASSLLGSYQETQYF; CDR3 DNA: TGTGCCAGCAGCTTGCTGGGGTCGTACCAAGAGACCCAGTACTTC
D gene: .; clone size: .; V gene: TRBV24-1; J gene: TRBJ2-7; CDR3 protein: CATSRAYEQYF; CDR3 DNA: TGTGCCACCAGTCGCGCCTACGAGCAGTACTTC
D gene: .; clone size: many; V gene: TRBV12-3/TRBV12-4; J gene: TRBJ1-1; CDR3 protein: CASSLDQINTEAFF; CDR3 DNA: TGTGCCAGCAGTTTAGACCAAATAAACACTGAAGCTTTCTTT
D gene: .; clone size: many; V gene: TRBV12-3/TRBV12-4; J gene: TRBJ1-4; CDR3 protein: CASSLGQTNEKLFF; CDR3 DNA: TGTGCCAGCAGTTTGGGTCAGACTAATGAAAAACTGTTTTTT
D gene: .; clone size: .; V gene: TRBV11-2; J gene: TRBJ1-4; CDR3 protein: CASSNRGPNEKLFF; CDR3 DNA: TGTGCCAGCAGCAACCGGGGCCCTAATGAAAAACTGTTTTTT
D gene: .; clone size: many; V gene: TRBV7-9; J gene: TRBJ2-7; CDR3 protein: CASSPLRDGEQYF; CDR3 DNA: TGTGCCAGCAGCCCCCTAAGAGACGGCGAGCAGTACTTC
D gene: .; clone size: many; V gene: TRBV30; J gene: TRBJ1-1; CDR3 protein: CAWTQGIAEAFF; CDR3 DNA: TGTGCCTGGACACAGGGTATAGCTGAAGCTTTCTTT
D gene: .; clone size: .; V gene: TRBV7-3; J gene: TRBJ2-7; CDR3 protein: CASSLTPPENPPYEQYF; CDR3 DNA: TGTGCCAGCAGCTTAACGCCGCCTGAGAACCCTCCCTACGAGCAGTACTTC
D gene: TRBD1; clone size: many; V gene: TRBV27; J gene: TRBJ1-5; CDR3 protein: CASSPVAFYRGLGNQPQHF; CDR3 DNA: TGTGCCAGCAGTCCCGTGGCCTTCTACAGGGGATTGGGCAATCAGCCCCAGCATTTT
D gene: TRBD2; clone size: few; V gene: TRBV19; J gene: TRBJ2-2; CDR3 protein: CASSIDALAGDRAGELFF; CDR3 DNA: TGTGCCAGTAGTATAGATGCCTTAGCGGGAGATCGGGCCGGGGAGCTGTTTTTT
D gene: TRBD2; clone size: many; V gene: TRBV11-2; J gene: TRBJ2-5; CDR3 protein: CASSLGWVSGRVETQYF; CDR3 DNA: TGTGCCAGCAGCTTAGGCTGGGTTAGCGGGAGAGTAGAGACCCAGTACTTC
D gene: .; clone size: .; V gene: TRBV9; J gene: TRBJ2-6; CDR3 protein: CASSVGAGVKGANVLTF; CDR3 DNA: TGTGCCAGCAGCGTAGGGGCAGGGGTAAAAGGGGCCAACGTCCTGACTTTC
D gene: TRBD1; clone size: once; V gene: TRBV12-3/TRBV12-4; J gene: TRBJ2-7; CDR3 protein: CASSLETGGTYEQYF; CDR3 DNA: TGTGCCAGCAGTCTAGAGACAGGGGGGACCTACGAGCAGTACTTC
D gene: .; clone size: few; V gene: TRBV19; J gene: TRBJ2-3; CDR3 protein: CASSMRSSTDTQYF; CDR3 DNA: TGTGCCAGTAGTATGAGGAGTAGCACAGATACGCAGTATTTT
D gene: TRBD2; clone size: .; V gene: TRBV7-6; J gene: TRBJ2-1; CDR3 protein: CASSSLTGPSGISYNEQFF; CDR3 DNA: TGTGCCAGCAGCTCATTGACAGGGCCTAGCGGGATCTCCTACAATGAGCAGTTCTTC
D gene: .; clone size: many; V gene: TRBV12-3/TRBV12-4; J gene: TRBJ1-1; CDR3 protein: CASRTGGLSTEAFF; CDR3 DNA: TGTGCCAGCAGGACGGGGGGGTTGAGCACTGAAGCTTTCTTT
D gene: TRBD2; clone size: many; V gene: TRBV12-3/TRBV12-4; J gene: TRBJ2-3; CDR3 protein: CASSIAGSTDTQYF; CDR3 DNA: TGTGCCAGTTCTATAGCGGGTTCCACAGATACGCAGTATTTT
D gene: TRBD2; clone size: .; V gene: TRBV29-1; J gene: TRBJ2-5; CDR3 protein: CSVGDLGAGEFKETQYF; CDR3 DNA: TGCAGCGTGGGGGACCTCGGAGCGGGAGAATTCAAGGAGACCCAGTACTTC
D gene: TRBD1; clone size: many; V gene: TRBV12-3/TRBV12-4; J gene: TRBJ1-5; CDR3 protein: CASSFSRTGGWQPQHF; CDR3 DNA: TGTGCCAGCAGTTTTTCCCGGACAGGGGGCTGGCAGCCCCAGCATTTT
D gene: .; clone size: few; V gene: TRBV11-3; J gene: TRBJ2-1; CDR3 protein: CASSLPGQSSYNEQFF; CDR3 DNA: TGTGCCAGCAGCTTACCTGGACAGAGCTCCTACAATGAGCAGTTCTTC
D gene: .; clone size: .; V gene: TRBV29-1; J gene: TRBJ1-2; CDR3 protein: CSVDPATVNTF; CDR3 DNA: TGCAGCGTTGATCCGGCTACCGTAAACACCTTC
D gene: TRBD2; clone size: many; V gene: TRBV7-6; J gene: TRBJ2-2; CDR3 protein: CASSLAGGETGELFF; CDR3 DNA: TGTGCCAGCAGCCTAGCGGGAGGGGAGACCGGGGAGCTGTTTTTT
D gene: .; clone size: many; V gene: TRBV19; J gene: TRBJ2-7; CDR3 protein: CASSPSGKAYEQYF; CDR3 DNA: TGTGCCAGTAGCCCCTCCGGGAAGGCCTACGAGCAGTACTTC
D gene: TRBD1; clone size: many; V gene: TRBV20-1; J gene: TRBJ2-1; CDR3 protein: CSANTGTGGSREQFF; CDR3 DNA: TGCAGTGCCAACACCGGGACAGGGGGATCACGGGAGCAGTTCTTC
D gene: .; clone size: many; V gene: TRBV9; J gene: TRBJ2-5; CDR3 protein: CASSPLFGETQYF; CDR3 DNA: TGTGCCAGCAGCCCCCTCTTCGGTGAGACCCAGTACTTC
D gene: .; clone size: many; V gene: TRBV2; J gene: TRBJ1-1; CDR3 protein: CASSEGGQRNTEAFF; CDR3 DNA: TGTGCCAGCAGTGAAGGGGGGCAGCGTAACACTGAAGCTTTCTTT
D gene: .; clone size: many; V gene: TRBV11-3; J gene: TRBJ2-3; CDR3 protein: CASSLGGIVDTQYF; CDR3 DNA: TGTGCCAGCAGCCTCGGAGGGATCGTGGATACGCAGTATTTT
D gene: TRBD1; clone size: .; V gene: TRBV19; J gene: TRBJ1-2; CDR3 protein: CASSEPQGADYGYTF; CDR3 DNA: TGTGCCAGTAGTGAACCGCAGGGGGCGGACTATGGCTACACCTTC
D gene: TRBD1; clone size: many; V gene: TRBV9; J gene: TRBJ1-2; CDR3 protein: CASSPRQGGGYTF; CDR3 DNA: TGTGCCAGCAGCCCTCGACAGGGGGGCGGCTACACCTTC
D gene: .; clone size: many; V gene: TRBV11-2; J gene: TRBJ2-2; CDR3 protein: CASSLDSTGELFF; CDR3 DNA: TGTGCCAGCAGCTTAGACAGCACCGGGGAGCTGTTTTTT